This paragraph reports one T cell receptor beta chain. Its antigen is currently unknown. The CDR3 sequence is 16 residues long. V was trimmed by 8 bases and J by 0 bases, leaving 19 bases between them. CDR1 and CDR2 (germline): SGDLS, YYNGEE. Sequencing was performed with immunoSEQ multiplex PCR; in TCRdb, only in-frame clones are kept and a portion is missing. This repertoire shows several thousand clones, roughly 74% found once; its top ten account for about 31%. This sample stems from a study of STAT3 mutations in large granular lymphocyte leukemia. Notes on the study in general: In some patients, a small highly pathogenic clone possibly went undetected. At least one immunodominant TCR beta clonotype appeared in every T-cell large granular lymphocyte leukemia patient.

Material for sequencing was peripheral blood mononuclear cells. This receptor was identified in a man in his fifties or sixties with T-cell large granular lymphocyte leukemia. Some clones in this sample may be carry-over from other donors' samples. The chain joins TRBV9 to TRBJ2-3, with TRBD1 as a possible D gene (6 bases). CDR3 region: CASSGQPRLSTDTQYF. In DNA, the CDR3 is TGTGCCAGTTCGGGACAACCGAGACTTAGCACAGATACGCAGTATTTT.